This TCR beta chain originates from a study of T-cell memory formation after mild COVID-19. Study details: TCR clustering was largely donor specific.

This clonotype was observed a few times. Antigen specificity is unknown. Study-level points and caveats: Some responding clones appeared in pre-infection memory, suggesting cross-reactive memory joined. Contracting CD8+ clones were enriched in EMRA, CD4+ mainly in CM and EM.

V was cut by 5 bases and J by 5 bases, with 13 bases left in between. The germline CDR1 and CDR2 sequences are SGHTA and FQGNSA. The CDR3 length is 13 residues. After 5'RACE with constant-segment primers, TCR alpha and TCR beta cDNA libraries carrying sample barcodes and UMIs were obtained. TCRdb processed the 5' RACE reads anew with MiXCR; each CDR3 protein has one entry. The sample consists of 470,000 or so distinct CDR3 sequences, more than 20% of them appearing once. The TCR comes from an adult woman who had mild COVID-19 (a few samples of this study predate the infection). Cell type and time point are not known. Sequenced: PBMCs or a T cell subset sorted from them (not recorded which). The chain joins TRBV7-2 to TRBJ2-7, with a weak D call TRBD1 (5 bases). CDR3 loop: CASSTTGFDEQYF. Here the CDR3 DNA reads TGTGCCAGCAGCACAACAGGTTTCGACGAGCAGTACTTC.